The clone carrying this TCR beta chain showed up many times. This sample stems from a study of Graves' ophthalmopathy and Graves' hyperthyroidism. Transcripts of RNA were the source for amplifying TCR beta CDR3 regions. The authors performed first-round RT-PCR with HTBI primers and then a second-round multiplex PCR. TCRdb re-called the multiplex PCR reads with MiXCR, one entry per CDR3 protein. This table has about 400,000 distinct CDR3 sequences, roughly 21% appearing once. The CDR3 length is 18 residues. V was clipped by 0 bases and J by 1 base; unmatched bases: 9. Germline values: CDR1 MNHEY, CDR2 SVGEGT.

Sequencing was carried out using peripheral blood. The TCR originated in a woman under 30 with stable Graves' hyperthyroidism. The chain couples TRBV6-2 or TRBV6-3 to TRBJ1-1, with 9 bases fitting TRBD1. In DNA, the CDR3 is TGTGCCAGCAGTTACTCGATTTGGGACAGGGTGGCGAACACTGAAGCTTTCTTT. Translated: CASSYSIWDRVANTEAFF.